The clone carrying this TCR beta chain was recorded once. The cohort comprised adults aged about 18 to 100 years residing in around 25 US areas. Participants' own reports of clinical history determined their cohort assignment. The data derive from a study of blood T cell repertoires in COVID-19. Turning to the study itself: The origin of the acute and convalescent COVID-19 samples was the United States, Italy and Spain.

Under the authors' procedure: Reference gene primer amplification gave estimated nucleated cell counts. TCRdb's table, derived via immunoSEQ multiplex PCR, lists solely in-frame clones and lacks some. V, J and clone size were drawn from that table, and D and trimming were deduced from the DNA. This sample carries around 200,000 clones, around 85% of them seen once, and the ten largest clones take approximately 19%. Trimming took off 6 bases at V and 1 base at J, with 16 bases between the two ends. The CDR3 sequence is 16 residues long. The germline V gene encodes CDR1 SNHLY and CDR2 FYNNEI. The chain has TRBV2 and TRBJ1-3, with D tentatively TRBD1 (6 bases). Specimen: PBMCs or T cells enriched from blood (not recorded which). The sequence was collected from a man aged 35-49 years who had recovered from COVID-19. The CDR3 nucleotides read TGTGCCAGCAGGGGGACACGGGCTGCATCTGGAAACACCATATATTTT. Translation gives CASRGTRAASGNTIYF.